The subject of this entry is one TCR beta chain. At one of its ends the junction is not consistent with the germline gene, which may arise from a read error. This entry belongs to a study of shared T cell receptors in the human thymus. TCRdb's table, derived via immunoSEQ multiplex PCR, lists solely in-frame clones and lacks some. The data show hundreds of thousands of clones, approximately 78% seen once. CDR3 length: 15 amino acids. The same data also contributed to another study, on human thymus T cells. That investigation notes: All donors were healthy Finnish infants who were undergoing corrective surgery to treat congenital heart defects. Related research reported highly overlapping thymic repertoires among unrelated individuals.

The specimen sequenced was thymocytes. The receptor was isolated from a boy under two years old with a congenital heart defect. The chain is built from TRBV23-1 and TRBJ1-4, with TRBD1 as a possible D gene (5 bases). TRBV23-1 is known as an ORF, though its function is uncertain. The CDR3 DNA sequence: TGCGCCAGCAATCAAGACAGCCCTCAGAATGAAAAACTGTTTTTT. Encoded protein: CASNQDSPQNEKLFF.